This T cell receptor beta chain was captured in a study of chemoradiotherapy in HPV16-positive cancers. Study at large: Candidate HPV-specific clones and shared TCR motifs came from two HPV16-positive patients. Overall study findings and caveats: HPV-responsive T-cell expansion during chemoradiotherapy was linked to improved recurrence-free survival in HPV16-positive patients. Candidate HPV-specific clones and E7-related TCR motifs grew in tumor during treatment.

The V end was cut by 1 base, the J end by 2 bases, with 4 bases between. The CDR3 has 13 amino acids. Germline CDR1 SGHTA, CDR2 FQGNSA. Details on this clone: Its antigen is still unknown.

Measured with immunoSEQ multiplex PCR; TCRdb has only the in-frame clones, and not every one. This sample has around 53,000 clones; roughly nine tenths occur once, and the top ten carry roughly 3.4%. Over chemoradiotherapy, repertoires were sampled more than once. The specimen was blood, collected from a patient who underwent chemoradiotherapy. This receptor was identified in a human donor with HPV-associated anogenital cancer. V and J are TRBV7-2 and TRBJ2-3, with D unresolved. CDR3 residues: CASSLGSTDTQYF. The CDR3 DNA reads TGTGCCAGCAGCTTAGGGTCCACAGATACGCAGTATTTT. Full variable domain (missing parts from reference TRBV7-2 and TRBJ2-3): GAGVSQSPSNKVTEKGKDVELRCDPISGHTALYWYRQSLGQGLEFLIYFQGNSAPDKSGLPSDRFSAERTGGSVSTLTIQRTQQEDSAVYLCASSLGSTDTQYFGPGTRLTVL.